This T cell receptor beta chain stems from a study of T cell responses to AZD1222 COVID-19 vaccine. V dropped 4 bases and J dropped 0 bases, with 7 bases sitting between them. The CDR3 consists of 14 residues. Germline V lookup: CDR1 SGHAT, CDR2 FQNNGV. This clone was found a few times. Its antigen is unknown. Study-wide findings and caveats: Seropositive AZD1222 recipients at baseline numbered only six or seven. With two AZD1222 doses given, Spike-specific TCR breadth and depth both rose.

Sequencing was performed with immunoSEQ multiplex PCR; in TCRdb, only in-frame clones are kept and a portion is missing. The sample shows under 95,000 clones, roughly 88% of them seen only once. This TCR came from an adult who received the AZD1222 COVID-19 vaccine. The chain recombines TRBV11-2 with TRBJ2-4; D ambiguous. Here the sequenced sample was peripheral blood, taken 28 days after the second AZD1222 dose. The CDR3 nucleotides read TGTGCCAGCAGCTCCCGACTAGCCAAAAACATTCAGTACTTC. The encoded protein is CASSSRLAKNIQYF.